This entry features one TCR beta chain sequence. The sample belongs to a study of monozygotic twins with inflammatory bowel disease. Each UMI harboured a 6-nucleotide sample barcode and was appended via template switching. TCRdb derives one entry per CDR3 protein from the 5' RACE reads, leaving out DNA. The specimen's table records 400,000 to 500,000 distinct CDR3 sequences. The germline V gene has CDR1 MNHEY and CDR2 SVGEGT. This CDR3 comprises 16 residues. The sequencing input was blood. The chain has TRBV6-2 or TRBV6-3 and TRBJ2-7; TCRdb's D call of TRBD1 is untestable without DNA. The TCR comes from a human donor with ulcerative colitis or Crohn's disease, or a healthy co-twin of an affected twin (not recorded which). The CDR3 reads CASSYLPSGQGYEQYF.